This TCR beta chain was captured by sequencing in a study of cytomegalovirus exposure and HLA in healthy donors. At the level of the study: Genetic ancestry analysis placed around four fifths of the roughly 400 donors that were genotyped in the Caucasian-associated cluster. Study-level results: Several V segments, TRBV6-2 and TRBV6-3 among them, could not be told apart and were dropped. The study labeled 164 TCR beta chains cytomegalovirus-associated.

CDR1 is KGHSH and CDR2 is LQKENI in the germline V gene. Losses at the gene ends were 6 bases for V and 4 bases for J; bases not matched to a gene: 13. This CDR3 region has 16 residues. Use of 60 Vbeta and 13 Jbeta primers characterized the PCR. Repertoires were generated with immunoSEQ multiplex PCR, while TCRdb's copy carries only in-frame clones and drops some. The table has about 98,000 clones, roughly 77% seen once. Donors likely had unrecorded immune exposures despite being nominally healthy when sampled. Notes on this clone: Antigen: not known.

This clonotype originated in a man aged 40-49 years in good health and CMV-seronegative. The sequenced material came from PBMCs. The chain has TRBV18 and TRBJ2-3; 7 bases agree with TRBD2. The CDR3 sequence is CASSTLEGLRPDTQYF. CDR3 sequence (DNA): TGTGCCAGCTCCACCCTCGAGGGACTAAGGCCAGATACGCAGTATTTT.